The sequence of this T cell receptor (beta chain) was determined in a study of T cells after posttransplantation cyclophosphamide. TCRdb's table, derived via immunoSEQ multiplex PCR, lists solely in-frame clones and lacks some. The table records about 28,000 clones, more than 80% of them present only once. CDR3 length: 14 residues. Germline-derived CDR1 and CDR2 are MNHNS and SASEGT. The germline V and J ends were trimmed by 5 bases and 5 bases, with 15 bases remaining between them. Sample: PBMCs. The clonotype comes from a man aged 45-65 years. J is TRBJ1-1 and V is TRBV6-1, with D unclear. CDR3 residues: CASSSLGFETEAFF. The CDR3 DNA follows: TGTGCCAGCAGTTCTCTTGGTTTTGAGACTGAAGCTTTCTTT.